A single sample is the source of the 11 T cell receptor beta chains below, sequenced in a study of blood T cell repertoires in COVID-19. The method was immunoSEQ multiplex PCR; TCRdb's version includes in-frame clones alone and lacks a portion of them. The table records tens of thousands of clones, roughly nine tenths of them present only once. Sequenced material: peripheral blood. Every receptor here comes from a man in his fifties or sixties with acute or convalescent COVID-19.

The chain recombines TRBV24-1 with TRBJ2-7; D ambiguous. The germline V and J ends were trimmed by 3 bases and 2 bases, with 16 bases remaining between them. The CDR3 loop spans 16 amino acids. CDR1 KGHDR and CDR2 SFDVKD come from the germline V gene. The CDR3 is CATSDPQPAKTYEQYV. CDR3 nucleotide sequence: TGTGCCACCAGTGATCCCCAACCCGCTAAAACCTACGAGCAGTACGTC.

The gene calls are TRBV11-2 and TRBJ1-5; a possible D gene is TRBD1 (5 bases). Trimming pared 1 base from V and 7 bases from J, leaving 14 bases between. This CDR3 contains 15 residues. The germline gives CDR1 SGHAT, CDR2 FQNNGV. CDR3 coding DNA: TGTGCCAGCAGCTTAGGGGCAGGGAAGGGCCAGCCCCAGCATTTT. Its translation is CASSLGAGKGQPQHF.

V gene TRBV16 combines with J gene TRBJ1-4; perhaps TRBD1 as D (6 bases). The CDR3 totals 15 residues. The ends were cut back, 4 bases at V and 7 bases at J, with 16 bases in the middle. Germline CDR1 is KGHSY and CDR2 is FQNENV. The CDR3 DNA sequence: TGTGCCAGCAGCCGCCGAGGGGGTGCAGCTGAAAAACTGTTTTTT. As protein: CASSRRGGAAEKLFF.

The J gene is TRBJ2-7, the V gene TRBV7-3, with 9 positions matching TRBD1. The ends lost 2 bases at V and 2 bases at J; junction bases unmatched: 4. The CDR3 has 15 amino acids. Germline lookup yields CDR1 SGHTA and CDR2 FQGTGA. Here the CDR3 DNA reads TGTGCCAGCAGCTTAGGAGACAGGGGGACCTACGAGCAGTACGTC. Translating gives CASSLGDRGTYEQYV.

The chain links TRBV19 to TRBJ2-2; the D gene is possibly TRBD1 (5 bases). This CDR3 region has 15 residues. Germline-derived CDR1 and CDR2 are LNHDA and SQIVND (reference sequence). Trimming cost V 2 bases and J 0 bases, with 7 bases left between them. The CDR3 here is CASSIRQPNTGELFF. DNA of the CDR3: TGTGCCAGTAGTATAAGACAGCCGAACACCGGGGAGCTGTTTTTT.

The CDR3 region is CASSQDAFDSSNTDTQYF. The DNA for the CDR3 is TGCGCCAGCAGCCAAGATGCATTCGACAGTTCTAACACAGATACGCAGTATTTT. The genes are TRBV4-3 and TRBJ2-3; D may be TRBD1 (5 bases). Germline V CDR1 and CDR2: LGHNA, YSLEER. V was pared by 0 bases and J by 2 bases, with 18 bases between. The CDR3 contains 18 residues.

This clone showed up just once. This sequence joins TRBV12-3 or TRBV12-4 and TRBJ1-1; 9 bases are a match to TRBD1. This CDR3 is 13 amino acids long. V was pared by 6 bases and J by 5 bases, with 4 bases of the junction left unmatched. This chain's CDR3 is CASRGQGKTEAFF. Here the CDR3 DNA reads TGTGCCAGCAGGGGACAGGGAAAGACTGAAGCTTTCTTT.

The rearrangement uses TRBV10-2 and TRBJ2-7, with TRBD1 matching over 9 bases. The CDR3 covers 15 residues. In germline, CDR1 is WSHSY, CDR2 SAAADI. With 2 bases clipped from V and 5 bases from J, the junction kept 7 bases outside the gene matches. The CDR3 nucleotides are TGCGCCAGCAGTGAGCTCCTTGACAGGGGGAACGAGCAGTACTTC. It specifies CASSELLDRGNEQYF.

The rearrangement links TRBV18 to TRBJ1-1; 7 bases align to TRBD1. Germline V CDR1 and CDR2: KGHSH, LQKENI. The CDR3 consists of 14 residues. J lost 4 bases, V lost 3 bases, and 5 bases had no gene match. The CDR3 spells CASSPRQGTTEAFF. CDR3 in DNA: TGTGCCAGCTCACCCCGACAGGGTACCACTGAAGCTTTCTTT.

This clone appeared a few times. The chain employs TRBV7-9 and TRBJ2-1; 7 bases are shared with TRBD2. The germline gives CDR1 SEHNR, CDR2 FQNEAQ (reference sequence). V was pared by 5 bases and J by 0 bases, with 7 bases of the junction left unmatched. CDR3 length equals 16 residues. The CDR3 bases are TGTGCCAGCAGCATAGGGACTAACCCCTCCTACAATGAGCAGTTCTTC. It is translated as CASSIGTNPSYNEQFF.

The V gene is TRBV7-9, the J gene TRBJ1-6, with 9 bases fitting TRBD1. The CDR3 has 13 residues. The V segment lost 8 bases and the J segment 10 bases; nucleotides outside the gene matches: 6. Germline assignment: CDR1 SEHNR and CDR2 FQNEAQ (reference sequence). The CDR3 spells CASGWDRDSPLHF. In nucleotides, the CDR3 is TGTGCCAGCGGCTGGGACAGGGACTCACCCCTCCACTTT.